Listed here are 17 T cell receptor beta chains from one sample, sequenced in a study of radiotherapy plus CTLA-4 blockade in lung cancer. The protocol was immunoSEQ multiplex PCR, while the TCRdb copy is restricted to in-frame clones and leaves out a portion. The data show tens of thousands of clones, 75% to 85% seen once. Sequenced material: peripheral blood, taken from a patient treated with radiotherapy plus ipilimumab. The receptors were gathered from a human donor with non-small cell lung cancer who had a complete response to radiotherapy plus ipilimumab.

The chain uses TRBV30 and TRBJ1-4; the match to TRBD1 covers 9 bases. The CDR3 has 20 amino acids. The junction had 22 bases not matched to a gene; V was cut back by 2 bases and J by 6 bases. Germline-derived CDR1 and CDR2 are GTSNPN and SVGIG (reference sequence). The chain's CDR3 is CAWSPGQGLFLSTTYEKLFF. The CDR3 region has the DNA TGTGCCTGGAGTCCGGGACAGGGACTCTTTCTTTCCACGACTTATGAAAAACTGTTTTTT.

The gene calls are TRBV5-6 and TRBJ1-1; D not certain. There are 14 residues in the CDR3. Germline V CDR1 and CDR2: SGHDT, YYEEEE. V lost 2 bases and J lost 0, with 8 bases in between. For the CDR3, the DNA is TGTGCCAGCAGCTTCAGGCCGATGAACACTGAAGCTTTCTTT. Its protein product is CASSFRPMNTEAFF.

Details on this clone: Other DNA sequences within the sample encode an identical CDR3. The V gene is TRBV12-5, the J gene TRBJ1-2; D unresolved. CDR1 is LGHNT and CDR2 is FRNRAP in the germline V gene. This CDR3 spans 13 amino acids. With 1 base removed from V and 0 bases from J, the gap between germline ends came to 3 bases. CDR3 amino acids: CASGLGANYGYTF. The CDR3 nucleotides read TGTGCTAGTGGTTTGGGAGCTAACTATGGCTACACCTTC.

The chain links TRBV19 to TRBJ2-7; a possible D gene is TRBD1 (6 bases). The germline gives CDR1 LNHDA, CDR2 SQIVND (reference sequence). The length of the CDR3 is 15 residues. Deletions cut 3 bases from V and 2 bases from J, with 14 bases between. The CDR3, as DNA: TGTGCCAGTAGTATGGGGGCAGGGCAAACCTACGAGCAGTACTTC. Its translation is CASSMGAGQTYEQYF. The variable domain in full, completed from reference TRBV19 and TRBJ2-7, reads DGGITQSPKYLFRKEGQNVTLSCEQNLNHDAMYWYRQDPGQGLRLIYYSQIVNDFQKGDIAEGYSVSREKKESFPLTVTSAQKNPTAFYLCASSMGAGQTYEQYFGPGTRLTVT.

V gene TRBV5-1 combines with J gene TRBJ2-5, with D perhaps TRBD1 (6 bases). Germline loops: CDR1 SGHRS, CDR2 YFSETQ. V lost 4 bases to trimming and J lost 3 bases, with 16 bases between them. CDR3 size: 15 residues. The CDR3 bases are TGCGCCAGCAGCATGGATTTGGGACAAAAAGAGACCCAGTACTTC. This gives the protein CASSMDLGQKETQYF.

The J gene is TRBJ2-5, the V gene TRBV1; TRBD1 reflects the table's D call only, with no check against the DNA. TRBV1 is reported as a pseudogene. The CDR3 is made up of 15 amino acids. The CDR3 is CTSSQAAPFHETQYF. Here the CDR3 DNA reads TGCACCAGCAGCCAGGCCGCACCTTTCCATGAGACCCAGTACTTC.

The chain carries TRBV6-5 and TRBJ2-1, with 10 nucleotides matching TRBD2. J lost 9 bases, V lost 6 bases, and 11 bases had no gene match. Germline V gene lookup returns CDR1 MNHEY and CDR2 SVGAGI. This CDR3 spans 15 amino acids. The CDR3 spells CASRRTGTSVGEQFF. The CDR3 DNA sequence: TGTGCCAGCAGGAGAACCGGGACTAGCGTAGGTGAGCAGTTCTTC.

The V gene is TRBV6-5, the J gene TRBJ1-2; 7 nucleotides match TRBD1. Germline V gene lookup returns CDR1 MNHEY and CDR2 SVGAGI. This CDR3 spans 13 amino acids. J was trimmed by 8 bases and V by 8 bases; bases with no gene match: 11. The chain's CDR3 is CASRRRQGNGYTF. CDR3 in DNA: TGTGCCAGCCGTCGACGACAGGGAAACGGCTACACCTTC.

The CDR3 DNA reads as TGTGCCAGCAGCCAAGGGACAGGGGTCGGCTACACCTTC. Its protein product is CASSQGTGVGYTF. The gene calls are TRBV14 and TRBJ1-2; TRBD1 agrees at 9 bases. Germline V gene lookup returns CDR1 SGHDN and CDR2 FVKESK. The CDR3 consists of 13 residues. The trim removed 1 base at V and 8 bases at J, leaving 2 bases unmatched.

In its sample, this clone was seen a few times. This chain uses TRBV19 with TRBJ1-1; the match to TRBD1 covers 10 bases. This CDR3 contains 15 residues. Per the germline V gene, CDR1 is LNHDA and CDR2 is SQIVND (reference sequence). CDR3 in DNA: TGTGCTACCGGGACAGGGGTGAGTAGGAACACTGAAGCTTTCTTT. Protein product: CATGTGVSRNTEAFF.

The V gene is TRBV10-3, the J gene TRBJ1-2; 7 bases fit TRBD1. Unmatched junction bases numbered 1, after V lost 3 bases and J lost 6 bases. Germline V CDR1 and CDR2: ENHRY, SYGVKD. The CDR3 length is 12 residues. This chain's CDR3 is CAISETGDGYTF. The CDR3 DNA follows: TGTGCCATCAGTGAAACAGGGGATGGCTACACCTTC.

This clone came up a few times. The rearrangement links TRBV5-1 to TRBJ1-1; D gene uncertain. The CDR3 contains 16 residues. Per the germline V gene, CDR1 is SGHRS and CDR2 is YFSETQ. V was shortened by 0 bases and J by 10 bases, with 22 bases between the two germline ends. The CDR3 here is CASSLESGLSFYRAFF. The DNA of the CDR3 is TGCGCCAGCAGCTTGGAGTCTGGGCTTTCGTTTTATCGAGCTTTCTTT. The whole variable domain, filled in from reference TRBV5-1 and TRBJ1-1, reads KAGVTQTPRYLIKTRGQQVTLSCSPISGHRSVSWYQQTPGQGLQFLFEYFSETQRNKGNFPGRFSGRQFSNSRSEMNVSTLELGDSALYLCASSLESGLSFYRAFFGQGTRLTVV.

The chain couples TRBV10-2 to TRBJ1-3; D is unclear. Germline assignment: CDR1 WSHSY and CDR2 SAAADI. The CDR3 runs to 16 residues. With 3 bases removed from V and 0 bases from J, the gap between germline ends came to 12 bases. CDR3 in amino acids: CASSERHTSSGNTIYF. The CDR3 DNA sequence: TGCGCCAGCAGTGAAAGACACACGAGCTCTGGAAACACCATATATTTT.

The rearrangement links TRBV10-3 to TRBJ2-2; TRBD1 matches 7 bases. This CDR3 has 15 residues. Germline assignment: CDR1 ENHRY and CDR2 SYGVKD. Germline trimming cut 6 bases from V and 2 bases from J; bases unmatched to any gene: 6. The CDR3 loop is CAISEGQENTGELFF. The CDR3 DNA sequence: TGTGCCATCAGCGAAGGACAGGAAAACACCGGGGAGCTGTTTTTT.

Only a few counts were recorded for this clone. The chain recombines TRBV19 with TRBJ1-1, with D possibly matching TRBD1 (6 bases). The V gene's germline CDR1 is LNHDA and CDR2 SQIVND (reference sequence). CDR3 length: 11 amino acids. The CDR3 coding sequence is TGTTCGGTGACAGGGAACACTGAAGCTTTCTTT. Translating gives CSVTGNTEAFF.

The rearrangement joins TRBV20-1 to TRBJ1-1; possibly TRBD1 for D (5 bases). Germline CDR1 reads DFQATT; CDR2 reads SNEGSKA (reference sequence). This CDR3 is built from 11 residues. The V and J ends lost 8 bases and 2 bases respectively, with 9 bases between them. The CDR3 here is CSQTDNTEAFF. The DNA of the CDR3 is TGCAGTCAGACAGATAACACTGAAGCTTTCTTT.

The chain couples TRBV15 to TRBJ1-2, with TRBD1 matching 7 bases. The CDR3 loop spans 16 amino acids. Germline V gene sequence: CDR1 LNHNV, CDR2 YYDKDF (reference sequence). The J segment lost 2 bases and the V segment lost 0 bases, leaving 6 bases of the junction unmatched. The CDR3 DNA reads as TGTGCCACCAGCAGAGATACCTCAGGGGGGAACTATGGCTACACCTTC. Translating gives CATSRDTSGGNYGYTF.